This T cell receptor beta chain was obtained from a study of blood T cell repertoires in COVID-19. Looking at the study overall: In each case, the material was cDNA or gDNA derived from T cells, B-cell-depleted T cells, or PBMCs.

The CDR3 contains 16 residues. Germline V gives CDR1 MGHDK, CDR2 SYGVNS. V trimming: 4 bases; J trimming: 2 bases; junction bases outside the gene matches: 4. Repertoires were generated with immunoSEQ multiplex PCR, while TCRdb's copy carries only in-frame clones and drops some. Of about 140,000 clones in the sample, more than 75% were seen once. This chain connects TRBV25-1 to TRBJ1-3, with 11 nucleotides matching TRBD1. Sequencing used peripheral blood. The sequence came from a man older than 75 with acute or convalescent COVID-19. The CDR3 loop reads CASSVGTGGTGNTIYF. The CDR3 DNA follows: TGTGCCAGCAGTGTCGGGACAGGGGGAACTGGAAACACCATATATTTT.